The source of this T cell receptor (beta chain) is a study of cytomegalovirus exposure and HLA in healthy donors. The study, taken as a whole, reports: The study reported that TCR beta sequences accurately predicted HLA-A and HLA-B alleles in most subjects. The investigators catalogued 164 TCR beta chains as cytomegalovirus-associated. As confirmed in vitro, a few CMV-associated chains were specific for CMV antigens.

This clone was picked up a small number of times. What it binds is not known. The donors were healthy bone marrow donors. Amplification used 60 Vbeta primers and 13 Jbeta primers. Data came from immunoSEQ multiplex PCR; TCRdb stores just in-frame clones and leaves some out. The data contain roughly 120,000 clones, 73% of them singletons. The CDR3 runs to 12 residues. V gave up 5 bases and J gave up 7 bases, with 11 bases separating them. Germline V gene sequence: CDR1 SGHTA, CDR2 FQGNSA. The origin of this receptor is a man aged 60-69 years in good health and CMV-seropositive. V usage is TRBV7-2 and J usage is TRBJ2-5; D is unresolved. The sequenced material came from PBMCs. This CDR3 reads CASSPLVGTQYF. CDR3 nucleotides: TGTGCCAGCAGCCCCCTAGTAGGGACCCAGTACTTC.